This TCR beta chain was recovered during a study of OX40 agonist ivuxolimab in advanced cancers. About the study: Dose-escalation subjects each had hepatocellular carcinoma, melanoma, renal cell or head and neck cancer.

Profiled with immunoSEQ multiplex PCR; TCRdb holds only in-frame clones, not every one. The sample lists about 97,000 clones; roughly nine tenths were seen once. Turning to this clone: Its antigen is not identified.

Per the germline V gene, CDR1 is SNHLY and CDR2 is FYNNEI. The CDR3 loop spans 13 amino acids. The ends were cut back, 4 bases at V and 5 bases at J, with 11 bases in the middle. Regarding the study as a whole: Determination of antigen specificity was not performed for the expanded peripheral T cells.

The chain carries TRBV2 and TRBJ1-1, with a weak D call TRBD1 (5 bases). The sequencing used CD4+ or CD8+ T cells sorted from blood, collected in a trial of the OX40 agonist ivuxolimab. The receptor was isolated from an adult with an advanced solid tumor such as melanoma, head and neck, liver or kidney cancer. The DNA for the CDR3 is TGTGCCAGCAGTGGCCCTAGGGGAACTGAAGCTTTCTTT. It codes for CASSGPRGTEAFF.